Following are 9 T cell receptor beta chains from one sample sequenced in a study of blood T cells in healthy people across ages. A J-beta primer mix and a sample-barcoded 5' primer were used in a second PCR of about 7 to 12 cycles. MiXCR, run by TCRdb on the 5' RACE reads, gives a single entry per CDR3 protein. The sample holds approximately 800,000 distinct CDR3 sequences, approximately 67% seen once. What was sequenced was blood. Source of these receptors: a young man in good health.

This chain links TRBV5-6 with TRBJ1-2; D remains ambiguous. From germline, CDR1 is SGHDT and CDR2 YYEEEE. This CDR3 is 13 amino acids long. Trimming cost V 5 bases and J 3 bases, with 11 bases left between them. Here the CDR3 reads CASRAAWDYGYTF. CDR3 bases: TGTGCCAGCAGGGCCGCCTGGGACTATGGCTACACCTTC.

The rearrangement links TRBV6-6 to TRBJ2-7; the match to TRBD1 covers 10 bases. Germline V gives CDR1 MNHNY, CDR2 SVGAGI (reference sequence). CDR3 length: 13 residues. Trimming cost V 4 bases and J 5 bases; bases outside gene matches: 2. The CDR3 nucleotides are TGTGCCAGCAGTTTGACAGGGGGCGACGAGCAGTACTTC. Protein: CASSLTGGDEQYF.

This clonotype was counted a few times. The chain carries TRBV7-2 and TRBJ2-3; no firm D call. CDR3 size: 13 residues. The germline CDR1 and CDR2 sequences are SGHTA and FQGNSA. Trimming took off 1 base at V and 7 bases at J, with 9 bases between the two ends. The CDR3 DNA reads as TGTGCCAGCAGCTTAGAAGGCGTCCATACGCAGTATTTT. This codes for CASSLEGVHTQYF.

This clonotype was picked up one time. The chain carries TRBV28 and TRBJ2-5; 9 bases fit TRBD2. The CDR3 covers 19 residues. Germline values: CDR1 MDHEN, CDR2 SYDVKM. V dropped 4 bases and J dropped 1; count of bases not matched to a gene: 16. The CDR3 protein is CASSSAKTRGGGSQETQYF. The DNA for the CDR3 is TGTGCCAGCAGTTCCGCCAAAACGCGGGGGGGCGGGAGCCAAGAGACCCAGTACTTC.

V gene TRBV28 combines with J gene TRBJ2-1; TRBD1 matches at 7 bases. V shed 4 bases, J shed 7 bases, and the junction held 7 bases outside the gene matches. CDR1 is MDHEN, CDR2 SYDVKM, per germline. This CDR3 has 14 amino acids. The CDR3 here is CASSSGQLRNEQFF. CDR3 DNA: TGTGCCAGCAGTTCGGGACAGCTAAGGAATGAGCAGTTCTTC.

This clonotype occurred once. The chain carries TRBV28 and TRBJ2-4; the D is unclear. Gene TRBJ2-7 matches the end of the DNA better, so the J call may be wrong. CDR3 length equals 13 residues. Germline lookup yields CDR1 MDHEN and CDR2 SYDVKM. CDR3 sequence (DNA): TGTGCCAGCAGTTTGTATCCTTATTACGAGCAGTACTTC. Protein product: CASSLYPYYEQYF.

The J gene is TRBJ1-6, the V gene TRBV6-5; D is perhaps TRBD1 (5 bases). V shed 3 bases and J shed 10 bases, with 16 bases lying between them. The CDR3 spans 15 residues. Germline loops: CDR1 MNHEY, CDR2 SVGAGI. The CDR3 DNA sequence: TGTGCCAGCAGTTATTCGGCAGGGCTAGAATCACCCCTCCACTTT. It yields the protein CASSYSAGLESPLHF.

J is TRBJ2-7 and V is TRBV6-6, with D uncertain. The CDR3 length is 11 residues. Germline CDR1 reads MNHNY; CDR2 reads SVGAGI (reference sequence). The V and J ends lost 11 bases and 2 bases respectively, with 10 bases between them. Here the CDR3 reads CACSLTYEQYF. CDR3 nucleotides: TGTGCCTGTAGCTTAACCTACGAGCAGTACTTC.

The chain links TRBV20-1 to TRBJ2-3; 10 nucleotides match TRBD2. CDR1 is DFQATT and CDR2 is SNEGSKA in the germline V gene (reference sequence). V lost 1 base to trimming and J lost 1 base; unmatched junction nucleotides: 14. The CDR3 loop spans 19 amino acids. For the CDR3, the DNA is TGCAGTGCTAGAGGTGGCCCCCAGCGGGGGGGGTCTGGCACAGATACGCAGTATTTT. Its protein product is CSARGGPQRGGSGTDTQYF.